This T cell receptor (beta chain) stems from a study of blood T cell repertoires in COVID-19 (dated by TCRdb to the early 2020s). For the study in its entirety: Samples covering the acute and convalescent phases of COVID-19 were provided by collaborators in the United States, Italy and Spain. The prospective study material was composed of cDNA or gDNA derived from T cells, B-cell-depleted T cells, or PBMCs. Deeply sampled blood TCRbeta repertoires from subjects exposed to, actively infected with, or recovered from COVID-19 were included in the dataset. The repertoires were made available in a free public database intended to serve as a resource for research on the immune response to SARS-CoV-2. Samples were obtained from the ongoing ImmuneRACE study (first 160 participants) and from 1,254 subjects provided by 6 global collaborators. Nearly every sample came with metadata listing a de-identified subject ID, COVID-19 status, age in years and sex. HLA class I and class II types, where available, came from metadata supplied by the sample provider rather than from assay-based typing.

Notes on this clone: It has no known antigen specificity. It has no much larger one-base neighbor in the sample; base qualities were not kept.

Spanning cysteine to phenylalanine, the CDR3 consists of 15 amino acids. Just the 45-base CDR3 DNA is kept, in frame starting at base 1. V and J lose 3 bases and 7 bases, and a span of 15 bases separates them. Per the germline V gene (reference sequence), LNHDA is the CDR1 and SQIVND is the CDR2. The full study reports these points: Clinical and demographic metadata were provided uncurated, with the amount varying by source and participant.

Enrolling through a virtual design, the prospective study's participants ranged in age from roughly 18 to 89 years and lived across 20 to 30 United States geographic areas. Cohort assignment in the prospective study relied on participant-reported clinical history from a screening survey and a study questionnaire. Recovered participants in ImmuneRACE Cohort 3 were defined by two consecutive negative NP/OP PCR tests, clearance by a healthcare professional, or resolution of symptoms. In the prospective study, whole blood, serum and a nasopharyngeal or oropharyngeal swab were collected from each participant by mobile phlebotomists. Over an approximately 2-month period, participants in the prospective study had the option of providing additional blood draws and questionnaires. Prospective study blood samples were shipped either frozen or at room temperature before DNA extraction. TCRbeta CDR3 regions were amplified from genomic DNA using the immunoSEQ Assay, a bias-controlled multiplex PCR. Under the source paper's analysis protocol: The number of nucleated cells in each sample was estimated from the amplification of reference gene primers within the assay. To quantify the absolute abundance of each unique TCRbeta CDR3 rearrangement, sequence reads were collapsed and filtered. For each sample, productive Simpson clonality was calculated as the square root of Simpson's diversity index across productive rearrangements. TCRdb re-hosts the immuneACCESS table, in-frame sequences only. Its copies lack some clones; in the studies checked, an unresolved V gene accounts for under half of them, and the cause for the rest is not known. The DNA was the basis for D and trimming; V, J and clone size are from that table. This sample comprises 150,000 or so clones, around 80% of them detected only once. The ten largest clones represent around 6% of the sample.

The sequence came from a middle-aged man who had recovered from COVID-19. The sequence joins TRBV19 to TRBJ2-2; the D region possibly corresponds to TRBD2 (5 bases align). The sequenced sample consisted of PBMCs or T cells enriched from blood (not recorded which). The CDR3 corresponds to CASSIVSGAGGELFF. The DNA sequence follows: TGTGCCAGTAGTATTGTTTCGGGCGCGGGCGGGGAGCTGTTTTTT.